This is a list of T cell receptor beta chains from one sample in a study of cytomegalovirus exposure and HLA in healthy donors. Produced via immunoSEQ multiplex PCR; TCRdb's table is partial and in-frame only. Of 150,000 to 200,000 clones in the sample, over 80% are singletons; the top ten hold approximately 2%. The sample was PBMCs. Source of these receptors: a human donor in good health. Each CDR3 is given with its conserved first and last residue. A D gene is named only where the DNA matches it firmly. A clone size is listed for some rows: how often the clone was seen (once, few, many), or a class if it is expanded.

V: TRBV12-5; J: TRBJ1-2; D: .; size: .; DNA: TGTGCTAGTGGTGAGGGCCGATCAGGCTACACCTTC; CDR3: CASGEGRSGYTF
V: TRBV5-5; J: TRBJ2-7; D: .; size: .; DNA: TGTGCCAGCAGCTTGTACAGCTCCTACGAGCAGTACTTC; CDR3: CASSLYSSYEQYF
V: TRBV6-1; J: TRBJ2-2; D: .; size: .; DNA: TGTGCCAGCAGGAACTCACAGGGCGGGGAGCTGTTTTTT; CDR3: CASRNSQGGELFF
V: TRBV6-1; J: TRBJ2-2; D: TRBD1; size: .; DNA: TGTGCCAGCAGTATAAACAGGGGTAACACCGGGGAGCTGTTTTTT; CDR3: CASSINRGNTGELFF
V: TRBV7-7; J: TRBJ2-7; D: TRBD1; size: few; DNA: TGTGCCAGCAGCTTTTCCGTTCCCGGGACAGGGTCCCTTGCGGGGGAGCAGTACTTC; CDR3: CASSFSVPGTGSLAGEQYF
V: TRBV7-9; J: TRBJ2-2; D: TRBD1; size: .; DNA: TGTGCCAGCAGTCGAATCAGGGGGCGCGACACCGGGGAGCTGTTTTTT; CDR3: CASSRIRGRDTGELFF
V: TRBV5-6; J: TRBJ2-1; D: TRBD1; size: .; DNA: TGTGCCAGCAGCTCCGGGACAGGGATTGAGCAGTTCTTC; CDR3: CASSSGTGIEQFF
V: TRBV5-1; J: TRBJ1-4; D: .; size: .; DNA: TGCGCCAGCAGCTTGGCCATAGAGGCAAGAGGCGAAAAACTGTTTTTT; CDR3: CASSLAIEARGEKLFF
V: TRBV7-2; J: TRBJ1-2; D: TRBD1; size: .; DNA: TGTGCCAGCAGCGCCCCGGGACAGCATTATGGCTACACCTTC; CDR3: CASSAPGQHYGYTF
V: TRBV10-3; J: TRBJ2-3; D: TRBD1; size: .; DNA: TGTGCCACCCGGGACAGGATTATTTTGACAGATACGCAGTATTTT; CDR3: CATRDRIILTDTQYF
V: TRBV5-8; J: TRBJ1-4; D: .; size: few; DNA: TGTGCCAGCAGCCGCCCAGGGGCAACTAATGAAAAACTGTTTTTT; CDR3: CASSRPGATNEKLFF